This is a list of T cell receptor beta chains from one sample in a study of CXCR4 blockade with PD-1 therapy in pancreatic cancer. The method was immunoSEQ multiplex PCR; TCRdb's version includes in-frame clones alone and lacks a portion of them. The table records fewer than 150 clones, roughly 70% of them present only once. Material: tumor tissue, obtained before culture. These receptor sequences come from a human donor with pancreatic ductal adenocarcinoma. CDR3s include the opening cysteine and the closing phenylalanine or tryptophan. The order of the fields is D gene, V gene, clone size, J gene, CDR3 DNA, CDR3 protein. The D gene is left open where the match is weak. Size is omitted from some rows. Given values are once, few, many or a class for expanded clones.

d_gene: -
v_gene: TRBV19
abundance: few
j_gene: TRBJ1-1
CDR3nt: TGTGCCAGTAGTGAAACCGAGGGGAGGGGCACTGAAGCTTTCTTT
CDR3aa: CASSETEGRGTEAFF

d_gene: -
v_gene: TRBV6-7
abundance: -
j_gene: TRBJ1-1
CDR3nt: TGTGCCAGCCTCAAGAACACTGAAGCTTTCTTT
CDR3aa: CASLKNTEAFF

d_gene: -
v_gene: TRBV6-8
abundance: -
j_gene: TRBJ2-3
CDR3nt: TGTGCCAGCATACCCGGCAGGACAGATACGCAGTATTTT
CDR3aa: CASIPGRTDTQYF